Listed below are T cell receptor beta chains from one sample, sequenced in a study of shared clonotypes between healthy human individuals. Sequenced by immunoSEQ multiplex PCR; TCRdb stores in-frame clones only, minus some. Of roughly 660,000 clones listed, 80% to 95% are singletons. Sequenced: memory CD8+ T cells from PBMCs. These receptors originate from a young man in good health. Some clones in this sample may be carry-over from other donors' samples. The CDR3 runs from the conserved cysteine through the conserved F or W. Each record gives: V gene, clone size, D gene, J gene, CDR3 protein, CDR3 DNA. D genes are given only for firm matches. Size values are once, few and many counts, or a class for expanded clones, and some rows have none.

>TRBV27|-|-|TRBJ2-7
CASSWSGFVEQYF
TGTGCCAGCAGTTGGTCAGGGTTTGTCGAGCAGTACTTC
>TRBV2|-|-|TRBJ1-4
CASSEESGINEKLFF
TGTGCCAGCAGTGAAGAAAGCGGGATAAATGAAAAACTGTTTTTT
>TRBV27|-|-|TRBJ2-2
CASSTRGSTGELFF
TGTGCCAGCAGTACCCGTGGGTCTACCGGGGAGCTGTTTTTT
>TRBV5-1|-|TRBD1|TRBJ1-5
CASSPGPGTGGNQPQHF
TGCGCCAGCAGCCCAGGTCCCGGGACAGGGGGCAATCAGCCCCAGCATTTT
>TRBV30|once|TRBD2|TRBJ2-1
CAWSPSLSGSADEQFF
TGTGCCTGGAGTCCCTCACTTAGCGGGAGCGCGGATGAGCAGTTCTTC
>TRBV28|-|-|TRBJ2-3
CASSMPKAGTSTDTQYF
TGTGCCAGCAGCATGCCCAAGGCCGGGACTAGCACAGATACGCAGTATTTT
>TRBV30|-|-|TRBJ2-7
CAWTEALNPSGYEQYF
TGTGCCTGGACGGAGGCCTTAAACCCTTCGGGGTACGAGCAGTACTTC
>TRBV11-2|-|-|TRBJ1-4
CASSLVHDRGILEKLFF
TGTGCCAGCAGCTTAGTGCATGACCGAGGAATCCTTGAAAAACTGTTTTTT
>TRBV2|-|TRBD2|TRBJ2-4
CASSDRASGRRRAKNIQYF
TGTGCCAGCAGTGACCGGGCTAGCGGTCGGAGACGAGCCAAAAACATTCAGTACTTC
>TRBV29-1|-|-|TRBJ2-7
CSGGPGGSSYEQYF
TGCAGCGGGGGACCAGGAGGGAGCTCCTACGAGCAGTACTTC
>TRBV28|-|-|TRBJ1-2
CASSKGGLDYGYTF
TGTGCCAGCAGCAAAGGGGGATTGGACTATGGCTACACCTTC
>TRBV7-9|-|TRBD2|TRBJ2-1
CASSLARGSVNEQFF
TGTGCCAGCAGCTTAGCACGCGGGAGTGTTAATGAGCAGTTCTTC
>TRBV9|-|TRBD2|TRBJ2-1
CASSAGGNPAYNEQFF
TGTGCCAGCAGTGCGGGAGGGAATCCGGCCTACAATGAGCAGTTCTTC
>TRBV28|-|-|TRBJ2-1
CASSFGGTYNEQFF
TGTGCCAGCAGTTTCGGGGGCACCTACAATGAGCAGTTCTTC
>TRBV15|-|-|TRBJ2-7
CATSPPGPGGYEQYF
TGTGCCACCAGTCCCCCGGGACCCGGTGGCTACGAGCAGTACTTC
>TRBV9|-|-|TRBJ1-2
CASSLGGSGLYGYTF
TGTGCCAGCAGCTTGGGAGGATCAGGCCTCTATGGCTACACCTTC
>TRBV2|-|TRBD1|TRBJ1-1
CASRTRQGWNTEAFF
TGTGCCAGCAGAACCCGACAGGGGTGGAACACTGAAGCTTTCTTT
>TRBV27|-|-|TRBJ1-5
CASSLSRGSNQPQHF
TGTGCCAGCAGTTTATCGAGGGGGAGCAATCAGCCCCAGCATTTT
>TRBV27|-|TRBD2|TRBJ2-3
CASSLRLAGDHTDTQYF
TGTGCCAGCAGTCTTCGACTAGCGGGAGACCACACAGATACGCAGTATTTT
>TRBV27|-|-|TRBJ2-1
CASSRTGHNEQFF
TGTGCCAGCAGTCGTACAGGCCACAATGAGCAGTTCTTC
>TRBV27|-|-|TRBJ1-2
CASSPLSDSDGYTF
TGTGCCAGCAGTCCTTTATCCGACAGCGATGGCTACACCTTC
>TRBV28|-|-|TRBJ1-5
CASSLYRGLANQPQHF
TGTGCCAGCAGTTTATATCGGGGGTTGGCAAATCAGCCCCAGCATTTT
>TRBV19|-|-|TRBJ2-1
CASSIETQGVHYNEQFF
TGTGCCAGTAGTATAGAAACTCAGGGCGTCCACTACAATGAGCAGTTCTTC
>TRBV9|-|-|TRBJ2-3
CASSVVGGGGTDTQYF
TGTGCCAGCAGCGTAGTAGGAGGGGGCGGAACAGATACGCAGTATTTT
>TRBV5-4|-|-|TRBJ2-5
CASSLGAGTARETQYF
TGTGCCAGCAGCTTGGGGGCAGGGACGGCCCGAGAGACCCAGTACTTC
>TRBV27|-|TRBD1|TRBJ1-1
CASKTGTVYTEAFF
TGTGCCAGCAAGACCGGGACAGTTTACACTGAAGCTTTCTTT
>TRBV19|few|-|TRBJ2-7
CASSTGTLSGGDEQYF
TGTGCCAGTAGCACCGGGACTCTCTCTGGTGGTGACGAGCAGTACTTC
>TRBV28|-|TRBD1|TRBJ2-7
CASSLGTGINEQYF
TGTGCCAGCAGTTTAGGGACAGGGATCAACGAGCAGTACTTC
>TRBV5-1|once|-|TRBJ2-7
CASSLPLGHPGTYEQYF
TGCGCCAGCAGCCTCCCACTGGGGCACCCGGGGACTTACGAGCAGTACTTC
>TRBV19|-|TRBD1|TRBJ1-2
CASSPGGGYTF
TGTGCCAGTAGTCCAGGGGGTGGCTACACCTTC
>TRBV25-1|-|-|TRBJ1-2
CASSEPWGVGGYTF
TGTGCCAGCAGTGAACCGTGGGGTGTGGGAGGCTACACCTTC
>TRBV4-3|-|TRBD1|TRBJ2-7
CASSQDSTGQGSYEQYF
TGCGCCAGCAGCCAAGATAGTACGGGACAGGGCTCCTACGAGCAGTACTTC
>TRBV7-9|-|TRBD1|TRBJ2-2
CASSLAPQGPNTGELFF
TGTGCCAGCAGCTTAGCGCCACAGGGGCCGAACACCGGGGAGCTGTTTTTT
>TRBV7-8|-|TRBD2|TRBJ2-1
CASSLTSVPPGKNEQFF
TGTGCCAGCAGCTTGACTAGCGTCCCACCTGGAAAAAATGAGCAGTTCTTC
>TRBV4-3|-|TRBD1|TRBJ2-3
CASSQVPGQVEDTQYF
TGCGCCAGCAGCCAAGTCCCGGGACAGGTCGAAGATACGCAGTATTTT
>TRBV5-4|-|TRBD2|TRBJ2-5
CASSSGLAGVETQYF
TGTGCCAGCAGCTCGGGACTAGCGGGAGTAGAGACCCAGTACTTC
>TRBV11-2|-|-|TRBJ2-2
CASSLDNRWSTGELFF
TGTGCCAGCAGCTTAGATAACAGGTGGAGCACCGGGGAGCTGTTTTTT
>TRBV11-2|-|TRBD1|TRBJ2-7
CASSLDNRGLYEQYF
TGTGCCAGCAGCTTAGATAATAGGGGGCTTTACGAGCAGTACTTC
>TRBV7-9|many|-|TRBJ2-3
CASSWTDTQYF
TGTGCCAGCAGCTGGACAGATACGCAGTATTTT
>TRBV7-9|-|-|TRBJ1-5
CASSFVTGNSNQPQHF
TGTGCCAGCAGCTTCGTTACAGGCAATAGCAATCAGCCCCAGCATTTT
>TRBV11-2|-|-|TRBJ2-5
CASSQPTSFYTETQYF
TGTGCCAGCAGCCAACCTACTAGTTTTTACACAGAGACCCAGTACTTC
>TRBV10-3|-|-|TRBJ2-1
CAIRGTLDNEQFF
TGTGCCATCAGAGGGACACTGGACAATGAGCAGTTCTTC
>TRBV7-9|-|-|TRBJ2-5
CASSSRGSWETQYF
TGTGCCAGCAGCTCCAGGGGTAGTTGGGAGACCCAGTACTTC
>TRBV7-9|-|TRBD1|TRBJ1-1
CASSGSGTGSAFF
TGTGCCAGCAGCGGCTCCGGGACAGGATCTGCTTTCTTT
>TRBV25-1|-|-|TRBJ1-2
CASSAKYYGYTF
TGTGCCAGCAGCGCTAAGTACTATGGCTACACCTTC
>TRBV29-1|-|-|TRBJ2-2
CSVEDRIADVRTGELFF
TGCAGCGTTGAAGATCGAATTGCGGACGTTCGCACCGGGGAGCTGTTTTTT
>TRBV29-1|-|-|TRBJ1-1
CSVPPRDGEAFF
TGCAGCGTTCCTCCTAGGGACGGTGAAGCTTTCTTT
>TRBV5-8|once|-|TRBJ2-3
CASTQRVDTQYF
TGTGCCAGCACCCAGAGGGTAGATACGCAGTATTTT
>TRBV6-1|-|-|TRBJ1-2
CASSEVRGLSYGYTF
TGTGCCAGCAGTGAAGTTCGGGGTTTAAGCTATGGCTACACCTTC
>TRBV11-2|-|-|TRBJ2-5
CASSLRGEETQYF
TGTGCCAGCAGCTTAAGGGGGGAAGAGACCCAGTACTTC
>TRBV9|-|-|TRBJ2-2
CASRGPEGRELFF
TGTGCCAGCAGAGGGCCCGAGGGGCGGGAGCTGTTTTTT
>TRBV5-1|-|-|TRBJ1-5
CASSLGGHQPQHF
TGCGCCAGCAGCTTGGGAGGACATCAGCCCCAGCATTTT
>TRBV27|-|TRBD1|TRBJ2-2
CASSWDRGRTGELFF
TGTGCCAGCAGTTGGGACAGGGGGCGTACCGGGGAGCTGTTTTTT
>TRBV29-1|-|-|TRBJ2-7
CSVEGGAGDEQYF
TGCAGCGTTGAGGGGGGGGCTGGAGACGAGCAGTACTTC
>TRBV11-2|-|-|TRBJ1-5
CASSNRGGSQPQHF
TGTGCCAGCTCGAATCGGGGGGGGAGTCAGCCCCAGCATTTT